This TCR beta chain was documented in a study of post-analysis software for immune sequencing data. Whole-study context: Secondary progressive, relapsing-remitting and progressive-relapsing multiple sclerosis were among the included disease courses. General study results and limits: Versus controls, multiple sclerosis patients showed significantly lower diversity (normalized Chao1). F measure showed strong co-clustering of same-batch samples. Patients used about 5 TRBV segments, including TRBV5-6, TRBV5-1 and TRBV20-1, more often than controls.

Germline CDR1 and CDR2: LNHNV and YYDKDF (reference sequence). The CDR3 sequence is 17 residues long. cDNA libraries for TCR beta contained unique molecular identifiers. With about 0.85 to 10 million T cells as the source, some 510,000 cDNA molecules resulted. TCRdb reprocessed the PCR reads with MiXCR, giving one entry per CDR3 protein. This table holds 350,000 to 500,000 distinct CDR3 sequences, 39% found once. Of note for this clonotype: Its antigen is undetermined. A read error may produce the germline difference seen at one junction end.

The chain links TRBV15 to TRBJ2-1; 14 bases match TRBD2. This sequence originates from a girl aged 2 to 10 with multiple sclerosis. The sample taken for sequencing was blood. In DNA form, the CDR3 reads TGTGCTACCAGCAGCGCATTGACTAGCGGGGGGGTCAATGAGCAGTTCTTC. Protein product: CATSSALTSGGVNEQFF.